Listed here are 9 T cell receptor beta chains from one sample, sequenced in a study of cytomegalovirus exposure and HLA in healthy donors. PCR used 60 Vbeta primers and 13 Jbeta primers. Measured with immunoSEQ multiplex PCR; TCRdb has only the in-frame clones, and not every one. The sample lists 120,000 to 150,000 clones, around three quarters occurring once. The sequenced sample consisted of PBMCs. The source is a man in his forties in good health and CMV-seropositive.

This sequence joins TRBV4-3 and TRBJ1-1; D is undetermined. Germline V gives CDR1 LGHNA, CDR2 YSLEER. The V gene lost 1 base and the J gene lost 3 bases, with 9 bases spanning the gap. The CDR3 consists of 14 residues. CDR3: CASSQVSGYTEAFF. CDR3 coding DNA: TGCGCCAGCAGCCAAGTATCGGGTTACACTGAAGCTTTCTTT.

The chain joins TRBV6-6 to TRBJ2-7; TRBD1 agrees at 9 bases. The CDR3 spans 14 residues. CDR1 MNHNY and CDR2 SVGAGI come from the germline V gene (reference sequence). The J segment lost 3 bases and the V segment lost 7 bases, leaving 7 bases of the junction unmatched. The DNA for the CDR3 is TGTGCCAGCAAAGGGACAGGGAATTACTACGAGCAGTACTTC. Translated, it gives CASKGTGNYYEQYF.

This clone was recorded once. This chain joins TRBV11-2 and TRBJ1-3; no definite D call. The CDR3 extends over 14 amino acids. The V gene's germline CDR1 is SGHAT and CDR2 FQNNGV. V shed 2 bases and J shed 1 base, with 6 bases lying between them. The CDR3 nucleotides read TGTGCCAGCAGCTTATCCGTTTCTGGAAACACCATATATTTT. Translating gives CASSLSVSGNTIYF.

This chain connects TRBV7-9 to TRBJ2-7; TRBD1 agrees at 7 bases. The J segment lost 3 bases and the V segment lost 5 bases, leaving 10 bases of the junction unmatched. Germline V gene data show CDR1 as SEHNR and CDR2 as FQNEAQ (reference sequence). The CDR3 consists of 15 residues. The CDR3: CASSTRQGSIYEQYF. The CDR3 DNA follows: TGTGCCAGCAGCACCCGACAGGGCTCGATCTACGAGCAGTACTTC.

The chain employs TRBV6-1 and TRBJ1-2, with 7 positions matching TRBD1. Per germline, CDR1 MNHNS and CDR2 SASEGT. CDR3 length: 14 residues. Trimming removed 10 bases from V and 4 bases from J; junction bases left unmatched: 12. The CDR3 here is CATANRGTAYGYTF. The CDR3 DNA follows: TGTGCCACCGCAAATCGGGGGACAGCCTATGGCTACACCTTC.

The chain links TRBV27 to TRBJ2-7; the D gene is possibly TRBD1 (6 bases). From germline, CDR1 is MNHEY and CDR2 SMNVEV (reference sequence). The V end lost 6 bases, the J end lost 3 bases, and 15 bases lay between the germline ends. The CDR3 covers 14 residues. CDR3 sequence reads: CASSTQGPNYEQYF. The DNA for the CDR3 is TGTGCCAGCAGCACACAGGGACCGAACTACGAGCAGTACTTC.

This clone was counted between two and nine times. The chain recombines TRBV30 with TRBJ2-3, with D possibly matching TRBD2 (5 bases). Germline CDR1 reads GTSNPN; CDR2 reads SVGIG (reference sequence). There are 15 residues in the CDR3. Trimming removed 1 base at V and 4 bases at J, with 15 bases between. The CDR3 protein is CAWSELARRADTQYF. The DNA of the CDR3 is TGTGCCTGGAGTGAGCTAGCCCGTCGCGCAGATACGCAGTATTTT.

The chain is built from TRBV5-1 and TRBJ2-1, with D perhaps matching TRBD1 (5 bases). V gave up 5 bases and J gave up 3 bases, with 18 bases separating them. The CDR3 has 16 residues. The germline V gene encodes CDR1 SGHRS and CDR2 YFSETQ. CDR3 region: CASSQSQVGRYNEQFF. CDR3 DNA sequence: TGCGCCAGCAGTCAAAGTCAGGTGGGGCGCTACAATGAGCAGTTCTTC.

V and J are TRBV2 and TRBJ1-4; maybe TRBD1 (6 bases). Per germline, CDR1 SNHLY and CDR2 FYNNEI. V lost 5 bases and J 3 bases, leaving 10 bases between the germline ends. The CDR3 loop spans 14 amino acids. The CDR3 bases are TGTGCCAGCAGTTTGACAGGCGCTAATGAAAAACTGTTTTTT. It yields the protein CASSLTGANEKLFF.